The 8 T cell receptor beta chains given below trace back to one sample, sequenced in a study of CD8 T cells in ankylosing spondylitis. MiXCR, run by TCRdb on the 5' RACE reads, gives a single entry per CDR3 protein. The data contain some 130,000 distinct CDR3 sequences, roughly 9% of them singletons. Sequencing was performed on blood, either unsorted or a sorted T cell fraction (not recorded which). The receptors shown here come from a male donor with ankylosing spondylitis or in good health (not recorded which).

This chain uses TRBV3-1 with TRBJ2-1; the match to TRBD2 covers 12 bases. The CDR3 runs to 17 residues. The V segment lost 10 bases and the J segment 3 bases; nucleotides outside the gene matches: 13. Germline V gene sequence: CDR1 LGHDT, CDR2 YNNKEL (reference sequence). The CDR3 region has the DNA TGTGCCACCTCCCTTCGGACTAGCGGGACGAACTACAATGAGCAGTTCTTC. Residues: CATSLRTSGTNYNEQFF.

This clonotype was counted ten times or more. The chain couples TRBV12-3 or TRBV12-4 to TRBJ2-1; 10 nucleotides line up with TRBD2. V shed 3 bases, J shed 4 bases, and the junction held 6 bases outside the gene matches. This CDR3 has 16 residues. The CDR3 DNA reads as TGTGCCAGCAGTTTCTTAAGCGGGAGGGCATACAATGAGCAGTTCTTC. It specifies CASSFLSGRAYNEQFF.

This clonotype was found many times. The CDR3 is CSAKRDRSYEQYF. The CDR3, as DNA: TGCAGTGCCAAGCGGGATCGGTCCTACGAGCAGTACTTC. The chain carries TRBV20-1 and TRBJ2-7, with 7 bases identical to TRBD2. V dropped 6 bases and J dropped 1; count of bases not matched to a gene: 6. CDR3 length equals 13 residues. The germline CDR1 and CDR2 sequences are DFQATT and SNEGSKA (reference sequence).

This clonotype appeared many times. V and J are TRBV6-1 and TRBJ1-6, with 7 bases lining up with TRBD1. Trimming removed 5 bases from V and 9 bases from J; junction bases left unmatched: 10. This CDR3 region has 15 residues. In germline, CDR1 is MNHNS, CDR2 SASEGT. CDR3 sequence (DNA): TGTGCCAGCAGTCCTCCCCCAGGGGGTGTTTCACCCCTCCACTTT. Translation: CASSPPPGGVSPLHF.

This clonotype has at least ten counts. The CDR3 loop is CASSQDLIPYEQYF. The DNA of the CDR3 is TGTGCCAGCAGCCAGGACTTGATCCCCTACGAGCAGTACTTC. V gene TRBV3-1 combines with J gene TRBJ2-7; possibly TRBD2 for D (5 bases). The V end was cut by 3 bases, the J end by 2 bases, with 11 bases between. CDR1 LGHDT and CDR2 YNNKEL come from the germline V gene (reference sequence). The length of the CDR3 is 14 residues.

This clonotype was observed at least ten times. The CDR3 coding sequence is TGCAGTGCGATAACCGGGACAGCGAACACCGGGGAGCTGTTTTTT. Translating gives CSAITGTANTGELFF. The gene calls are TRBV20-1 and TRBJ2-2; 7 positions match TRBD1. The CDR3 loop spans 15 amino acids. The J segment lost 0 bases and the V segment lost 6 bases, leaving 7 bases of the junction unmatched. The V gene's germline CDR1 is DFQATT and CDR2 SNEGSKA (reference sequence).

This clonotype was counted ten times or more. The J gene is TRBJ2-1, the V gene TRBV4-3; D assignment may be TRBD1 or TRBD2 (6 bases each). V was clipped by 1 base and J by 0 bases, with 13 bases between them. Per germline, CDR1 LGHNA and CDR2 YSLEER. The CDR3 covers 17 residues. CDR3 loop: CASSQGGAGRSYNEQFF. In DNA, the CDR3 is TGCGCCAGCAGCCAAGGGGGGGCGGGCCGCTCCTACAATGAGCAGTTCTTC.

In regard to this clonotype: This may be a read error: a much more frequent sequence differs by one nucleotide. The chain links TRBV10-2 to TRBJ2-1; no firm D call. From germline, CDR1 is WSHSY and CDR2 SAAADI. This CDR3 spans 16 amino acids. The CDR3 sequence is CASSESPPSFYNKQFF. The CDR3 nucleotides are TGCGCCAGCAGTGAGTCGCCACCGTCCTTTTACAATAAGCAGTTCTTC.